The next 4 T cell receptor beta chains were all read from a single sample in a study of blood T cell repertoires in COVID-19 (dated by TCRdb to 2019 to 2021). The library was generated by the immunoSEQ multiplex PCR assay. Drawn from immuneACCESS, this table holds only the in-frame rearrangements with V and J called that TCRdb kept. Clones are partly lost; checked studies trace under half to an unresolved V gene and leave the rest unexplained. The sample yields roughly 260,000 clones; around nine tenths were counted once. Of the sample, under 3% is held by the ten largest clones. The sample comprised PBMCs or T cells enriched from blood (not recorded which). The source of these receptors is a young woman who had recovered from COVID-19.

The rearrangement joins TRBV2 to TRBJ1-2; no reliable D call. The CDR3 extends over 15 amino acids. Germline assignment: CDR1 SNHLY and CDR2 FYNNEI. Trimming cost V 5 bases and J 8 bases, with 21 bases left between them. The DNA for the CDR3 is TGTGCCAGCAGTCGAGAAGGGCCGACTATGTTAGGCTACACCTTC. Encoded protein: CASSREGPTMLGYTF.

This clone was counted a single time. J is TRBJ1-3 and V is TRBV28, with D tentatively TRBD1 (6 bases). Trimming removed 3 bases at V and 0 bases at J, with 9 bases between. Germline assignment: CDR1 MDHEN and CDR2 SYDVKM. The CDR3 covers 15 residues. In DNA, the CDR3 is TGTGCCAGCAGTTTCCTACAGGGCTCTGGAAACACCATATATTTT. It is translated as CASSFLQGSGNTIYF. Based on the CDR3 plus reference TRBV28 and TRBJ1-3, the full variable domain is DVKVTQSSRYLVKRTGEKVFLECVQDMDHENMFWYRQDPGLGLRLIYFSYDVKMKEKGDIPEGYSVSREKKERFSLILESASTNQTSMYLCASSFLQGSGNTIYFGEGSWLTVV.

CDR3 in amino acids: CATTASGRFGELFF. The CDR3 nucleotides are TGTGCAACGACTGCAAGCGGGAGGTTCGGGGAGCTGTTTTTT. This chain uses TRBV28 with TRBJ2-2, with 9 bases that match TRBD2. The CDR3 loop spans 14 amino acids. CDR1 is MDHEN and CDR2 is SYDVKM in the germline V gene. The entire variable domain, with the rest obtained from reference TRBV28 and TRBJ2-2, is as follows: DVKVTQSSRYLVKRTGEKVFLECVQDMDHENMFWYRQDPGLGLRLIYFSYDVKMKEKGDIPEGYSVSREKKERFSLILESASTNQTSMYLCATTASGRFGELFFGEGSRLTVL.

The rearrangement links TRBV21-1 to TRBJ2-5; TRBD1 is the table's D call, not checked against the DNA. TRBV21-1 is shown as a pseudogene. This CDR3 has 15 amino acids. Written as DNA, the CDR3 is TGTGCCAGCAGCAAAAGGAGCAGGGATGTAGAGACCCAGTACTTC. Translation: CASSKRSRDVETQYF.